A selection of T cell receptor beta chains follows, all from one sample in a study of blood T cell repertoires in COVID-19. The protocol was immunoSEQ multiplex PCR, while the TCRdb copy is restricted to in-frame clones and leaves out a portion. Among roughly 430,000 clones, approximately 88% were seen once, and the ten largest hold 2% to 2.5%. Material: PBMCs or T cells enriched from blood (not recorded which). Source of these receptors: a middle-aged woman with acute COVID-19. Each CDR3 is given with its conserved first and last residue. A D gene is named only where the DNA matches it firmly. Rows give clone size only sometimes, using once, few, many, or a class for an expanded clone.

v_call	clone_size	d_call	j_call	cdr3_nt	cdr3_aa
TRBV6-5	.	.	TRBJ1-1	TGTGCCAGCTTTATGAACACTGAAGCTTTCTTT	CASFMNTEAFF
TRBV5-1	.	TRBD1	TRBJ1-1	TGCGCCAGCAGCTTGGTCGGACAGGGGAGGACTGAAGCTTTCTTT	CASSLVGQGRTEAFF
TRBV3-1/TRBV3-2	once	TRBD1	TRBJ1-2	TGTGCCAGCAGCCAAGATCGGGACCGGACAGGGCCGAACTATGGCTACACCTTC	CASSQDRDRTGPNYGYTF
TRBV6-5	.	.	TRBJ1-5	TGTGCCAGCAGTTCGGATAGAGGGTATCAGCCCCAGCATTTT	CASSSDRGYQPQHF
TRBV5-1	.	.	TRBJ2-5	TGCGCCAGCAGCTTGGCCCGGGTCCAAGAGACCCAGTACTTC	CASSLARVQETQYF
TRBV29-1	.	TRBD1	TRBJ1-1	TGCAGCGTAGTCGGCGGGACAGAGAAACTACTAAACACTGAAGCTTTCTTT	CSVVGGTEKLLNTEAFF
TRBV2	.	TRBD2	TRBJ2-1	TGTGCCAGCAGTGATGGGCTAGCGGGGGGCCCCCACGGTGAGCAGTTCTTC	CASSDGLAGGPHGEQFF
TRBV9	.	TRBD2	TRBJ2-1	TGTGCCAGCAGCGTATCACTAGCGGGGGGAAGCTCCTACAATGAGCAGTTCTTC	CASSVSLAGGSSYNEQFF
TRBV4-1	.	TRBD1	TRBJ1-2	TGCGCCAGCAGCCCCCGGGACAGGGTTGACTATGGCTACACCTTC	CASSPRDRVDYGYTF
TRBV7-9	.	.	TRBJ1-3	TGTGCCAGCAGCTTAATCCCTGGGAGTTCTGGAAACACCATATATTTT	CASSLIPGSSGNTIYF
TRBV19	.	.	TRBJ2-5	TGTGCCAGTAGTTCCCGGACAGCCCAAGAGACCCAGTACTTC	CASSSRTAQETQYF
TRBV20-1	.	TRBD1	TRBJ1-1	TGCAGTGCTAGTTTGACAGGGGGGAACACTGAAGCTTTCTTT	CSASLTGGNTEAFF
TRBV9	.	TRBD1	TRBJ1-1	TGTGCCAGCAGCGGCCGACAGGGGAACACTGAAGCTTTCTTT	CASSGRQGNTEAFF
TRBV5-1	.	TRBD1	TRBJ2-2	TGCGCCAGCATCCTGGGACAGGGCGTCGGGGAGCTGTTTTTT	CASILGQGVGELFF
TRBV4-2	.	.	TRBJ1-6	TGTGCCAGCAGCCTAGAACAGGGATATGGCCTCCACTTT	CASSLEQGYGLHF
TRBV5-1	.	.	TRBJ1-1	TGCGCCAGCAGCTTTAGCGAGGGCGAAACTGAAGCTTTCTTT	CASSFSEGETEAFF
TRBV24-1	.	TRBD1	TRBJ2-1	TGTGCCACCAGTGATGCGGGACAGGGCTACAATGAGCAGTTCTTC	CATSDAGQGYNEQFF
TRBV2	few	TRBD2	TRBJ2-1	TGTGCCAGCAGGACGTTACTAGCGGGACCCAATGAGCAGTTCTTC	CASRTLLAGPNEQFF
TRBV10-3	.	TRBD2	TRBJ2-2	TGTGCCATCAGTGATCTAGCGGTAGGCACCGGGGAGCTGTTTTTT	CAISDLAVGTGELFF
TRBV29-1	.	TRBD2	TRBJ2-5	TGCAGCGTTAGTAGCGGGGGGGAAGAGACCCAGTACTTC	CSVSSGGEETQYF
TRBV5-4	.	TRBD1	TRBJ2-1	TGTGCCAGCAGCTACGGGACAGGGGGTGGCAATGAGCAGTTCTTC	CASSYGTGGGNEQFF
TRBV4-1	few	.	TRBJ2-7	TGCGCCAGCAGCCAACCCCTTTCCCTCTACGAGCAGTACTTC	CASSQPLSLYEQYF
TRBV5-1	.	TRBD1	TRBJ2-3	TGCGCCAGCAGCTTCCGACAGGGATCAGATACGCAGTATTTT	CASSFRQGSDTQYF
TRBV5-1	.	.	TRBJ2-1	TGCGCCAGCAGCTTGGTCGGCGGGTACGATGAGCAGTTCTTC	CASSLVGGYDEQFF
TRBV7-9	.	TRBD2	TRBJ2-7	TGTGCCAGCAGCCGCGTTAGCGGGGGGGAGTCCTACGAGCAGTACTTC	CASSRVSGGESYEQYF
TRBV9	.	.	TRBJ2-1	TGTGCCAGCACCGTTAACGACTTCTCCTACAATGAGCAGTTCTTC	CASTVNDFSYNEQFF
TRBV2	.	.	TRBJ2-3	TGTGCCAGCAGTGAATTTCAGGCTAGCACAGATACGCAGTATTTT	CASSEFQASTDTQYF
TRBV5-3	.	.	TRBJ1-5	TGTGCCAGAAGCTCGACGGAAGGGGGTCAGCCCCAGCATTTT	CARSSTEGGQPQHF
TRBV24-1	.	TRBD2	TRBJ2-1	TGTGCCACCAGTGATTTGGCCGGTAGCGGGGACTACAATGAGCAGTTCTTC	CATSDLAGSGDYNEQFF
TRBV30	.	TRBD1	TRBJ2-7	TGTGCCTGGGCCATCGGACAGGCCGCCTACGAGCAGTACTTC	CAWAIGQAAYEQYF
TRBV5-1	.	TRBD1	TRBJ1-1	TGCGCCAGCAGCTCCGAAGGGACAGGGGGAGGTACTGAAGCTTTCTTT	CASSSEGTGGGTEAFF
TRBV7-2	once	.	TRBJ1-4	TGTGCCAGCAGCTTAGAGGCCGCAGGGCTGATTAATGAAAAACTGTTTTTT	CASSLEAAGLINEKLFF
TRBV5-1	.	TRBD1	TRBJ1-1	TGCGCCAGCAGCACGACAGGGGAGGGTGGTGAAGCTTTCTTT	CASSTTGEGGEAFF
TRBV11-2	.	.	TRBJ2-7	TGTGCCAGCAGCAGCTCGGAGCGGTCGATCTACGAGCAGTACTTC	CASSSSERSIYEQYF
TRBV11-2	.	.	TRBJ1-4	TGTGCCAGCAGCTCGTTAGGGGGGGGTTCACTGTTTTTT	CASSSLGGGSLFF
TRBV7-9	.	.	TRBJ1-1	TGTGCCAGCAGCTTTCCGGGTGGCGGGTGGGACACTGAAGCTTTCTTT	CASSFPGGGWDTEAFF
TRBV5-1	.	TRBD2	TRBJ2-3	TGCGCCAGCAGCTCCGGGGGGACGGATACGCAGTATTTT	CASSSGGTDTQYF
TRBV4-1	once	TRBD1	TRBJ1-6	TGCGCCAGCAGCCTGAGGACAGGGGAATATAATTCACCCCTCCACTTT	CASSLRTGEYNSPLHF
TRBV18	.	TRBD1	TRBJ1-3	TGTGCCAGCTCACCCTTTCCGCTCCGGGACAGGGGAACTGGAAACACCATATATTTT	CASSPFPLRDRGTGNTIYF
TRBV3-1/TRBV3-2	.	TRBD1	TRBJ1-1	TGTGCCAGCAGCCAAGTAGACAGGGGCACTGAAGCTTTCTTT	CASSQVDRGTEAFF
TRBV6-1	once	TRBD1	TRBJ1-1	TGTGCCAGCAGTGAAAGACAGGGAACTGAAGCTTTCTTT	CASSERQGTEAFF
TRBV2	.	.	TRBJ1-1	TGTGCCAGCAGTGAATTTAGGGGGACGGTGAACACTGAAGCTTTCTTT	CASSEFRGTVNTEAFF
TRBV5-1	.	.	TRBJ1-1	TGCGCCAGCAGCTTGGTGGCGGGTGGAGGCTTTACTGAAGCTTTCTTT	CASSLVAGGGFTEAFF
TRBV29-1	.	.	TRBJ2-1	TGCAGCGTCCCGGTAAGGACAGCAAGCTCCTACAATGAGCAGTTCTTC	CSVPVRTASSYNEQFF
TRBV25-1	.	TRBD2	TRBJ2-5	TGTGCCAGCAGTGAGGCGAGCGGGGGGGCCCGGGAGACCCAGTACTTC	CASSEASGGARETQYF
TRBV6-5	.	.	TRBJ1-6	TGTGCCAGCACCCCGGTAGGGGTCAATTCACCCCTCCACTTT	CASTPVGVNSPLHF
TRBV6-4	.	.	TRBJ2-7	TGTGCCAGCAGTGACTCTAGTGAGGGCGAGCAGTACTTC	CASSDSSEGEQYF
TRBV3-1/TRBV3-2	once	TRBD2	TRBJ2-3	TGTGCCAGCAGCCAAGATCGGAGCGGGGAGCAAGCCTACACAGATACGCAGTATTTT	CASSQDRSGEQAYTDTQYF
TRBV6-1	.	.	TRBJ1-3	TGTGCCAGCAGTGAAAACAGGGCTGGAAACACCATATATTTT	CASSENRAGNTIYF
TRBV19	.	.	TRBJ2-5	TGTGCCAGTAGTGGGGACTACCAAGAGACCCAGTACTTC	CASSGDYQETQYF
TRBV7-9	.	.	TRBJ1-1	TGTGCCAGCAGGAACGGGGGCACTGAAGCTTTCTTT	CASRNGGTEAFF
TRBV19	.	.	TRBJ2-2	TGTGCCAGTGGAACTACTAGCAACACCGGGGAGCTGTTTTTT	CASGTTSNTGELFF
TRBV7-6	.	.	TRBJ1-5	TGTGCCAGCAGCTTACTATATCAGCCCCAGCATTTT	CASSLLYQPQHF
TRBV5-1	once	TRBD1	TRBJ1-2	TGCGCCAGCAGCTTCAGGACAGGGGGAGCCTATGGCTACACCTTC	CASSFRTGGAYGYTF
TRBV5-4	.	.	TRBJ2-1	TGTGCCAGCAGCTTTCGACGGGGTTACAATGAGCAGTTCTTC	CASSFRRGYNEQFF
TRBV6-1	.	TRBD1	TRBJ1-1	TGTGCCAGCAGTGCAGCAGGGGGCGCGAACACTGAAGCTTTCTTT	CASSAAGGANTEAFF
TRBV15	.	TRBD2	TRBJ2-7	TGTGCCACCAGCAGAGAAAGCGGGGGGACCTACGAGCAGTACTTC	CATSRESGGTYEQYF
TRBV19	.	TRBD1	TRBJ2-1	TGTGCCAGTAGTATAGGTGACAGGGTTATAAATGAGCAGTTCTTC	CASSIGDRVINEQFF